The TCR beta chain under discussion was sequenced for a study of CD8 T cells in ankylosing spondylitis. Regarding the study as a whole: In peripheral blood, disease-linked CD8+ clones occurred at relatively low frequencies. The clones that were linked to disease were reported to be significantly enriched in matched synovial fluid samples from ankylosing spondylitis patients.

TCRdb reprocessed the 5' RACE reads via MiXCR and lists one record per CDR3 protein. The sample lists 150,000 to 200,000 distinct CDR3 sequences; 15% to 20% were seen once. The sample holds many counts of this clonotype. No antigen is known for it. Trimming stripped 4 bases from V and 0 bases from J, with 16 bases between. This CDR3 contains 16 residues. The V gene's germline CDR1 is SGHKS and CDR2 YYEKEE (reference sequence). The V call is TRBV5-5, the J call TRBJ1-1; D possibly corresponds to TRBD1 (5 bases). Sequencing used blood, either unsorted or a sorted T cell fraction (not recorded which). This TCR derives from a male donor between 5 and 29 years old with ankylosing spondylitis or in good health (not recorded which). The CDR3 loop reads CASSADEWGVNTEAFF. The CDR3 bases are TGTGCCAGCAGCGCGGACGAATGGGGCGTGAACACTGAAGCTTTCTTT.